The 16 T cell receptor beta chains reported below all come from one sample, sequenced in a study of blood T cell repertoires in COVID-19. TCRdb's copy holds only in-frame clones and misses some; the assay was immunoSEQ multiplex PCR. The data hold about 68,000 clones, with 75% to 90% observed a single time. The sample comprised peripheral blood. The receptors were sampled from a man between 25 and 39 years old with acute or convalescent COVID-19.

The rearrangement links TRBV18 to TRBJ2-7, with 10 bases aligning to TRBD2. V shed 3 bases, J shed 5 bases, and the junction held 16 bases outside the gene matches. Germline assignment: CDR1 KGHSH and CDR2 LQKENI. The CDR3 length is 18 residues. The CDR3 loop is CASSPRRATSGAPDEQYF. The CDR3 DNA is TGTGCCAGCTCACCCCGACGCGCCACTAGCGGGGCTCCTGACGAGCAGTACTTC.

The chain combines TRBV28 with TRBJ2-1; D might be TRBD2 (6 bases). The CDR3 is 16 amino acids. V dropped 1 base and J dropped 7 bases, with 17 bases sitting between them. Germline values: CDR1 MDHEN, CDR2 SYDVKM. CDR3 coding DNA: TGTGCCAGCAGTTTATTCGTCGGGAGTGGAGGGAATGAGCAGTTCTTC. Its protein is CASSLFVGSGGNEQFF. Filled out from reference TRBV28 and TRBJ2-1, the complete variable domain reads DVKVTQSSRYLVKRTGEKVFLECVQDMDHENMFWYRQDPGLGLRLIYFSYDVKMKEKGDIPEGYSVSREKKERFSLILESASTNQTSMYLCASSLFVGSGGNEQFFGPGTRLTVL.

CDR3 in DNA: TGTGCCAGTAGTACCAAACGGGGACAGGGCAATCAGCCCCAGCATTTT. Amino acid sequence: CASSTKRGQGNQPQHF. The V gene is TRBV19, the J gene TRBJ1-5; 8 bases map to TRBD1. V shed 4 bases and J 2 bases; nucleotides not matched to a gene: 7. The germline V gene encodes CDR1 LNHDA and CDR2 SQIVND (reference sequence). The CDR3 runs 16 residues.

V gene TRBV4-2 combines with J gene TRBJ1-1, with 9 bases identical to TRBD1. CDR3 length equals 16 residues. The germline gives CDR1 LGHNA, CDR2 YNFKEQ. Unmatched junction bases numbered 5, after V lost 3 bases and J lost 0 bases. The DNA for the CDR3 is TGTGCCAGCAGCCATCCCGACAGGGGGGTGAACACTGAAGCTTTCTTT. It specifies CASSHPDRGVNTEAFF.

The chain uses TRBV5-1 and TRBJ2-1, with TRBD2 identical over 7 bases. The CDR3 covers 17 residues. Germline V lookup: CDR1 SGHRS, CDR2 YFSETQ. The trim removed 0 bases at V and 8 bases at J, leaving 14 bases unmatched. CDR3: CASSLAILAGVGDEQFF. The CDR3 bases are TGCGCCAGCAGCTTGGCGATCTTGGCGGGAGTAGGCGATGAGCAGTTCTTC. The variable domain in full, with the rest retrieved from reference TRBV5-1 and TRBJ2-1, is KAGVTQTPRYLIKTRGQQVTLSCSPISGHRSVSWYQQTPGQGLQFLFEYFSETQRNKGNFPGRFSGRQFSNSRSEMNVSTLELGDSALYLCASSLAILAGVGDEQFFGPGTRLTVL.

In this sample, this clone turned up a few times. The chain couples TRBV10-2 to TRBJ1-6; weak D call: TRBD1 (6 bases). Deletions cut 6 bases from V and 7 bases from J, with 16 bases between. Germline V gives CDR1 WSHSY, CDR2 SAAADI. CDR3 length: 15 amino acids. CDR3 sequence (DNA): TGCGCCAGCAGAGCTACACAGGGATCGAATTCACCCCTCCACTTT. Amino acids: CASRATQGSNSPLHF.

CDR3 sequence reads: CASIRDLQETQYF. CDR3 sequence (DNA): TGTGCCAGCATACGGGACTTACAAGAGACCCAGTACTTC. This rearrangement joins TRBV2 to TRBJ2-5; TRBD2 is a possible D gene (6 bases). V was clipped by 7 bases and J by 2 bases, with 11 bases between them. The CDR3 consists of 13 residues. The germline V gene has CDR1 SNHLY and CDR2 FYNNEI.

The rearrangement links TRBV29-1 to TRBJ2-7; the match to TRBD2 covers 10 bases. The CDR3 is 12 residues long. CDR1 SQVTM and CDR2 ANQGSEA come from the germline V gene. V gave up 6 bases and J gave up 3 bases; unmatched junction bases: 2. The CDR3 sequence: CSVRTSGYEQYF. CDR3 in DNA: TGCAGCGTCCGGACTAGCGGCTACGAGCAGTACTTC.

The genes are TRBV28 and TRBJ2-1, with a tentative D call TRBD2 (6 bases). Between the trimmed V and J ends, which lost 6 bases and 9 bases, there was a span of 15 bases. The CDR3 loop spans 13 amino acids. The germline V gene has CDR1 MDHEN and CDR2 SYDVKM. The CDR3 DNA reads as TGTGCCAGCAGCCCCCTACGGGAGCCTGAGCAGTTCTTC. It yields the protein CASSPLREPEQFF.

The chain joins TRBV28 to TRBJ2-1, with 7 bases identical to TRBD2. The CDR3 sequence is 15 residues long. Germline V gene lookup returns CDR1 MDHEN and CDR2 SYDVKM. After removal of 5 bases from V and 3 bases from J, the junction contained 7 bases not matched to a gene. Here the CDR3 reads CASSPGLYLYNEQFF. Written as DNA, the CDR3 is TGTGCCAGCAGTCCGGGACTATACCTCTACAATGAGCAGTTCTTC. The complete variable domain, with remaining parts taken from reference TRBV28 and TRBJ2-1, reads DVKVTQSSRYLVKRTGEKVFLECVQDMDHENMFWYRQDPGLGLRLIYFSYDVKMKEKGDIPEGYSVSREKKERFSLILESASTNQTSMYLCASSPGLYLYNEQFFGPGTRLTVL.

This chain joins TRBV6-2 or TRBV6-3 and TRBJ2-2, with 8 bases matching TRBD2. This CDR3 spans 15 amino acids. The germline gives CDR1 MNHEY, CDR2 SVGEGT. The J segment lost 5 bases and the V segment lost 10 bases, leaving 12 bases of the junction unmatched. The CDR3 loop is CATSYSGETTGELFF. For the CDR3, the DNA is TGTGCCACCAGCTATAGCGGGGAGACAACCGGGGAGCTGTTTTTT.

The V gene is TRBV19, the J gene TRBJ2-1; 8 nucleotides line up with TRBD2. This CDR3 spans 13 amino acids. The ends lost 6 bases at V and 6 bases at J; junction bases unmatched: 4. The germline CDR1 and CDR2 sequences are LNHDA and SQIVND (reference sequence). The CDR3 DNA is TGTGCCAGTAGGCTAGCGGGCACCAATGAGCAGTTCTTC. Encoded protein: CASRLAGTNEQFF.

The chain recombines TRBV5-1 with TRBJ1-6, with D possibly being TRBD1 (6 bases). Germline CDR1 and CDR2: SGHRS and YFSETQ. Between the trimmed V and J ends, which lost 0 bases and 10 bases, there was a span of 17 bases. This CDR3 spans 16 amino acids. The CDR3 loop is CASSLDPPGVASPLHF. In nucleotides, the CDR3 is TGCGCCAGCAGCTTGGACCCCCCAGGGGTAGCATCACCCCTCCACTTT.

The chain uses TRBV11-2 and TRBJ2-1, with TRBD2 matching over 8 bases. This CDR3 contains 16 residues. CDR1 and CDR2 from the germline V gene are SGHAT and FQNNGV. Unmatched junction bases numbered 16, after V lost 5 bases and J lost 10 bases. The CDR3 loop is CASSRISGTRQYEQFF. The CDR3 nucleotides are TGTGCCAGCAGCCGTATTTCCGGGACTAGACAGTACGAGCAGTTCTTC.

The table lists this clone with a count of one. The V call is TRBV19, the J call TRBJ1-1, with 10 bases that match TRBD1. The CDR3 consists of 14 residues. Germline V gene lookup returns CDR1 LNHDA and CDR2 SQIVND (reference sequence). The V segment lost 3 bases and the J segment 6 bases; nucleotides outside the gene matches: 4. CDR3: CASSMRTGGAEAFF. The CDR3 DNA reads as TGTGCCAGTAGTATGAGGACAGGGGGGGCTGAAGCTTTCTTT.

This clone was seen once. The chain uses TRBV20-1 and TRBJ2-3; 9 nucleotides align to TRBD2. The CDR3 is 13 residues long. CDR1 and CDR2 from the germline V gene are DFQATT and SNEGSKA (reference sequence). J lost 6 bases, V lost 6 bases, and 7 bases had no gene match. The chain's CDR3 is CSASRAGGDTQYF. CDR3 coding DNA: TGCAGTGCCAGTCGGGCGGGAGGGGATACGCAGTATTTT.